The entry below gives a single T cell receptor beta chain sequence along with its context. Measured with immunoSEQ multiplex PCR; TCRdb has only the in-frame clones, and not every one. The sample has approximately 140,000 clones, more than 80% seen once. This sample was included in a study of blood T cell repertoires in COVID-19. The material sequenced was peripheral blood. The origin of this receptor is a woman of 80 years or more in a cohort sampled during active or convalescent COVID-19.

The CDR3 DNA reads TGCGCCAGCAGCTTGAGCGGGGGGGCCATGGATGAGCAGTTCTTC. As protein: CASSLSGGAMDEQFF. This chain joins TRBV5-1 and TRBJ2-1; TRBD2 aligns across 10 bases. Looked up from germline, CDR1 is SGHRS and CDR2 is YFSETQ. This CDR3 has 15 amino acids. V shed 1 base and J 8 bases; nucleotides not matched to a gene: 6.